This T cell receptor (beta chain) was obtained from a study of regulatory T cells in long-lasting Graves disease. Through Arm-PCR of CDR3 regions and iRepertoire HTBI primers, TCR beta libraries were built. TCRdb redid the calling of the multiplex PCR reads with MiXCR, one entry per CDR3 protein. The table shows about 470,000 distinct CDR3 sequences, with approximately 15% occurring only once. Overall study findings and caveats: Lower TCR diversity characterized persistent Graves' patients relative to newly diagnosed patients. Preferential use of TRBV28, TRBJ1-2 and TRBJ2-5 was seen in persistent disease.

Worth noting for this clonotype: The antigen is undetermined.

CDR1 and CDR2 (germline): MNHEY, SMNVEV (reference sequence). V gave up 8 bases and J gave up 1 base, with 20 bases separating them. The CDR3 consists of 16 residues. Documented time point: newly diagnosed GD, antithyroid drugs for less than 3 months. TCR sequences were obtained from RNA taken from PBMCs. These same records also appear under a second study, on T cells in Graves' hyperthyroidism and ophthalmopathy.

The genes are TRBV27 and TRBJ1-1; possibly TRBD1 for D (6 bases). Specimen: peripheral blood mononuclear cells (PBMCs), collected at new diagnosis, from a patient treated with antithyroid drugs. The sequence derives from a woman younger than 45 with Graves disease. The CDR3 region is CASRRGRGGSNTEAFF. CDR3 nucleotides: TGTGCCAGCCGTAGGGGGAGGGGAGGGTCGAACACTGAAGCTTTCTTT.